This T cell receptor (beta chain) was identified during a study of T cell responses to AZD1222 COVID-19 vaccine. Findings and limits, study-wide: Across the whole spike, CD4 TCRs peaked at regions 160-218 and 743-854. Following two doses of AZD1222, Spike-specific TCR breadth and depth rose. White British donors predominated, females outnumbered males, and clonal diversity was possibly underestimated.

The data were produced by immunoSEQ multiplex PCR, yet TCRdb's version contains in-frame clones alone and is incomplete. The data show roughly 130,000 clones, roughly 85% seen once. A remark on this clone: The antigen is not known.

This CDR3 has 16 amino acids. V dropped 3 bases and J dropped 2 bases, with 14 bases sitting between them. Germline CDR1 reads SGHNT; CDR2 reads YENEEA. This material consisted of peripheral blood, taken on day 0 of AZD1222 vaccination. This rearrangement joins TRBV11-3 to TRBJ1-3; TRBD1 is a possible D gene (6 bases). The sequence was collected from an adult in good health. Here the CDR3 reads CASSFGPPGAGNTIYF. DNA of the CDR3: TGTGCCAGCAGCTTCGGACCTCCAGGGGCTGGAAACACCATATATTTT. Full variable domain (remainder filled in from reference TRBV11-3 and TRBJ1-3): EAGVVQSPRYKIIEKKQPVAFWCNPISGHNTLYWYLQNLGQGPELLIRYENEEAVDDSQLPKDRFSAERLKGVDSTLKIQPAELGDSAVYLCASSFGPPGAGNTIYFGEGSWLTVV.